The present T cell receptor beta chain was sequenced within a study of blood T cell repertoires in COVID-19. The table came from immunoSEQ multiplex PCR; TCRdb's copy has only in-frame clones and leaves some out. The sample has around 100,000 clones, 92% seen once; the top ten hold more than 5%. Germline assignment: CDR1 SGHVS and CDR2 FQNEAQ. CDR3 length: 13 amino acids. Trimming removed 4 bases from V and 1 base from J, with 7 bases in between. This sequence was found in a man over 45 with active COVID-19. The sample was peripheral blood. The V gene is TRBV7-8, the J gene TRBJ1-2, with a weak D call TRBD1 (6 bases). CDR3 loop: CASSSDSNYGYTF. CDR3 coding DNA: TGTGCCAGCAGCTCGGACAGTAACTATGGCTACACCTTC.